Listed below are T cell receptor beta chains from one sample, sequenced in a study of CD8+ T cells in alopecia areata. Produced via immunoSEQ multiplex PCR; TCRdb's table is partial and in-frame only. The repertoire has approximately 280,000 clones, 55% to 75% of them found once; the top ten carry about 1.7%. The sample here was CD4+ T cells sorted from blood, taken at week 24, from a patient treated with tofacitinib. These receptors were obtained from a human donor with alopecia areata. Both conserved end residues are part of each CDR3. A D gene is named only where the DNA matches it firmly. The size of a clone is reported for some rows only, either as once, few or many, or as a class for expanded clones.

few,TRBJ2-5,NA,TRBV2,TGTGCCAGCAGAGGGGGGGGGTACCCAGTCGAGACCCAGTACTTC,CASRGGGYPVETQYF
few,TRBJ1-1,NA,TRBV19,TGTGCCAGTAGTACCTCTGGGCACAATGAAGCTTTCTTT,CASSTSGHNEAFF
NA,TRBJ2-3,NA,TRBV29-1,TGCAGCTCCTTAGCGGATACGCAGTATTTT,CSSLADTQYF
NA,TRBJ1-2,NA,TRBV30,TGTGCCTGGACACCCCAGCCTCTCTATGGCTACACCTTC,CAWTPQPLYGYTF
many,TRBJ1-6,NA,TRBV7-2,TGTGCCAGCAGCTTAGAGGTTGGGTCACCCCTCCACTTT,CASSLEVGSPLHF
NA,TRBJ2-1,NA,TRBV6-6,TGTGCCAGCAGTCGCGGCTGGAATGAGCAGTTCTTC,CASSRGWNEQFF
NA,TRBJ2-5,NA,TRBV6-6,TGTGCCAGCAGATCCAACCTAGAGACCCAGTACTTC,CASRSNLETQYF
few,TRBJ2-5,NA,TRBV15,TGTGCCACCAGCAGAGATGCCCCCGGGACTCAGTACCAAGAGACCCAGTACTTC,CATSRDAPGTQYQETQYF
few,TRBJ2-7,NA,TRBV11-2,TGTGCCAGCAGCCTGGGACGGCACTACGAGCAGTACTTC,CASSLGRHYEQYF
few,TRBJ2-1,NA,TRBV15,TGTGCCACCAGCAGAGCAACGTACAATGAGCAGTTCTTC,CATSRATYNEQFF
NA,TRBJ1-2,NA,TRBV30,TGTGCCTGGAACGATAACGGCAGCGGCTACACCTTC,CAWNDNGSGYTF
few,TRBJ1-2,NA,TRBV28,TGTGCCAGCAGTTTAGTCGACAGTTTAGTCAGTGGCTACACCTTC,CASSLVDSLVSGYTF
once,TRBJ2-5,TRBD1,TRBV4-1,TGCGCCAGCAGCCAAGATGAACCCGGACAGGGATCCCAAGAGACCCAGTACTTC,CASSQDEPGQGSQETQYF
NA,TRBJ2-7,NA,TRBV7-9,TGTGCCAGCAGCTTAGGGACTAACTCCTACGAGCAGTACTTC,CASSLGTNSYEQYF
NA,TRBJ1-2,NA,TRBV6-5,TGTGCCAGCAGTTACGCCGGGACATCGGATGGCTACACCTTC,CASSYAGTSDGYTF
NA,TRBJ2-7,NA,TRBV30,TGTGCCTGGACCTCACGACCTCGGACCGGCTACGAGCAGTACTTC,CAWTSRPRTGYEQYF
NA,TRBJ1-5,TRBD1,TRBV6-5,TGTGCCAGCAGCAGGGGGCGAGGAGCAAATCAGCCCCAGCATTTT,CASSRGRGANQPQHF
NA,TRBJ2-3,NA,TRBV2,TGTGCCAGCAGTTCCGACAGCACAGATACGCAGTATTTT,CASSSDSTDTQYF
NA,TRBJ1-6,NA,TRBV4-1,TGCGCCAGCAGCGCATACAGGGATTCACCCCTCCACTTT,CASSAYRDSPLHF
NA,TRBJ2-5,TRBD1,TRBV7-9,TGTGCCAGCAGCTTAGTCCTCGGGACAGAAGAGACCCAGTACTTC,CASSLVLGTEETQYF
NA,TRBJ2-6,NA,TRBV19,TGTGCCAGTAGGGACAGCCCCTCTGGGGCCAACGTCCTGACTTTC,CASRDSPSGANVLTF
NA,TRBJ2-5,NA,TRBV7-2,TGTGCCAGCAGCCGTTGGGGGGACCAAGAGACCCAGTACTTC,CASSRWGDQETQYF
few,TRBJ2-3,NA,TRBV30,TGTGCCTGGAGTGCCCAGAGGGGTACGCAGTATTTT,CAWSAQRGTQYF
few,TRBJ1-2,TRBD1,TRBV6-5,TGTGCCAGCAGACCCTCGACAGGGTATCACTATGGCTACACCTTC,CASRPSTGYHYGYTF
NA,TRBJ2-5,NA,TRBV2,TGTGCCAGCAGACGCCTTTGGACAGTAGGGGAAGAGACCCAGTACTTC,CASRRLWTVGEETQYF
NA,TRBJ2-3,TRBD1,TRBV28,TGTGCCAGCAGTTTCAACCCGGGCAGGGGGACAGATACGCAGTATTTT,CASSFNPGRGTDTQYF
few,TRBJ2-5,TRBD2,TRBV7-2,TGTGCCAGCAGCCCCCAAGCGGGGCAAGAGACCCAGTACTTC,CASSPQAGQETQYF
NA,TRBJ2-3,NA,TRBV6-1,TGTGCCAGCAGTGATAAAGGCACAGATACGCAGTATTTT,CASSDKGTDTQYF
NA,TRBJ1-1,NA,TRBV25-1,TGTGCCAGCAGTAGAGAAACATCCCTAAACGCTGAAGCTTTCTTT,CASSRETSLNAEAFF
NA,TRBJ2-7,TRBD1,TRBV30,TGTGCCTGGAGTGGTGACAGGGTCGGCTACGAGCAGTACTTC,CAWSGDRVGYEQYF
NA,TRBJ1-2,NA,TRBV2,TGTGCCAGCAGTGATTTTCGGGGGGACTATGGCTACACCTTC,CASSDFRGDYGYTF
NA,TRBJ1-2,NA,TRBV28,TGTGCCAGCAGTTTAGGGGGGAACTATGGCTACACCTTC,CASSLGGNYGYTF
NA,TRBJ2-5,NA,TRBV2,TGTGCCAGCATAGCGACCGGGGGTACCTTTGAGACCCAGTACTTC,CASIATGGTFETQYF
NA,TRBJ2-1,NA,TRBV9,TGTGCCAGCAGCGCCCAAATCTCCGGGACACTCTACAATGAGCAGTTCTTC,CASSAQISGTLYNEQFF
once,TRBJ2-5,NA,TRBV28,TGTGCCAGCAGTTTTTTGGTCGGAACCCAAGAGACCCAGTACTTC,CASSFLVGTQETQYF
NA,TRBJ2-1,NA,TRBV2,TGTGCCAGCAGTTTAGGGAGGAATGAGCAGTTCTTC,CASSLGRNEQFF
few,TRBJ2-1,NA,TRBV28,TGTGCCAGCAGTACAGCCCGGGGAAGGCAGTTCTTC,CASSTARGRQFF
few,TRBJ2-7,NA,TRBV30,TGTGCCTGGAGTGTCGATTGGCGGGGACACTACGAGCAGTACTTC,CAWSVDWRGHYEQYF
NA,TRBJ1-1,TRBD1,TRBV2,TGTGCCAGCAGGGGACTCGGGACAGGGGGCGATGAAGCTTTCTTT,CASRGLGTGGDEAFF
NA,TRBJ2-3,TRBD1,TRBV4-1,TGCGCCAGCAGCCAACCTGGACAGGGGGCCACAGATACGCAGTATTTT,CASSQPGQGATDTQYF
NA,TRBJ2-4,TRBD1,TRBV4-1,TGCGCCAGCAGCCAAAGGGACAGGATAAACATTCAGTACTTC,CASSQRDRINIQYF
NA,TRBJ2-1,TRBD2,TRBV30,TGTGCCTGGGTGAGGATGGTAGCGGGGGTAAATGAGCAGTTCTTC,CAWVRMVAGVNEQFF
NA,TRBJ2-2,NA,TRBV7-9,TGTGCCAGCAGCCTGGACACTAACACCGGGGAGCTGTTTTTT,CASSLDTNTGELFF
many,TRBJ2-3,NA,TRBV19,TGTGCCAGCCGCTCTGGGGATACGCAGTATTTT,CASRSGDTQYF
many,TRBJ2-3,NA,TRBV30,TGTGCCTGGAGTCTAGGGCAGAACACAGATACGCAGTATTTT,CAWSLGQNTDTQYF
NA,TRBJ1-1,NA,TRBV29-1,TGCAGCGTTGAAGTACGGGGCAGGAGGAACACTGAAGCTTTCTTT,CSVEVRGRRNTEAFF
NA,TRBJ2-1,NA,TRBV30,TGTGCCCAGCAAACGGGCGGGGGCTGGGATGAGCAGTTCTTC,CAQQTGGGWDEQFF
NA,TRBJ2-7,NA,TRBV28,TGTGCCAGCAGTCCACCGGCCCCTTACGAGCAGTACTTC,CASSPPAPYEQYF
NA,TRBJ2-3,NA,TRBV7-2,TGTGCCAGCAGCTTACAGCGAACGAGCACAGATACGCAGTATTTT,CASSLQRTSTDTQYF
few,TRBJ1-5,NA,TRBV27,TGTGCCAGCAGTTTGGGATACCATCAGCCCCAGCATTTT,CASSLGYHQPQHF
NA,TRBJ2-1,TRBD2,TRBV5-1,TGCGCCAGCAGGACTAGCGGGGGGGCCACATACAATGAGCAGTTCTTC,CASRTSGGATYNEQFF
few,TRBJ1-2,NA,TRBV29-1,TGCAGCGCAAGATTGGAGGTTACCTATGGCTACACCTTC,CSARLEVTYGYTF
NA,TRBJ2-7,NA,TRBV7-9,TGTGCCAGCAGCCCCGTGAGCGAGCAGTACTTC,CASSPVSEQYF
NA,TRBJ2-1,NA,TRBV2,TGTGCCAGCAGTGCAGGAAGGCTTTCCTACAATGAGCAGTTCTTC,CASSAGRLSYNEQFF
NA,TRBJ2-7,TRBD1,TRBV30,TGTGCCTGGGCCCCGGGGACAGAAGTCGACGAGCAGTACTTC,CAWAPGTEVDEQYF
NA,TRBJ1-1,NA,TRBV30,TGTGCCTGGACCCCTGGGCGATTTGAAGCTTTCTTT,CAWTPGRFEAFF
NA,TRBJ2-7,NA,TRBV19,TGTGCCAGTAGCCCTTCTACTGGTGGGCCTCGGATCTCGGAGCAGTACTTC,CASSPSTGGPRISEQYF
NA,TRBJ2-3,TRBD1,TRBV7-2,TGTGCCAGCAGCGTGACCGGGACAGGGGTGGCAGATACGCAGTATTTT,CASSVTGTGVADTQYF
NA,TRBJ1-4,NA,TRBV7-2,TGTGCCAGCAGCCGGGCAGGTCACGATGAAAAACTGTTTTTT,CASSRAGHDEKLFF